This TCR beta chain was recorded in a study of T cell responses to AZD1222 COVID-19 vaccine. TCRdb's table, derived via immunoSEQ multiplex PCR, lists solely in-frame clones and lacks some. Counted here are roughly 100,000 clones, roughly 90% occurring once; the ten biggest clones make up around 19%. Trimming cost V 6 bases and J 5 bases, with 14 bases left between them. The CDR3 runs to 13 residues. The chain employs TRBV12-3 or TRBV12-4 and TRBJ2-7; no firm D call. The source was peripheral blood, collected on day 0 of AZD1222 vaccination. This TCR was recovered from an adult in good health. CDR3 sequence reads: CASSLPSGNEQYF. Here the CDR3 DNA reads TGTGCCAGCAGCCTTCCTTCTGGGAACGAGCAGTACTTC.